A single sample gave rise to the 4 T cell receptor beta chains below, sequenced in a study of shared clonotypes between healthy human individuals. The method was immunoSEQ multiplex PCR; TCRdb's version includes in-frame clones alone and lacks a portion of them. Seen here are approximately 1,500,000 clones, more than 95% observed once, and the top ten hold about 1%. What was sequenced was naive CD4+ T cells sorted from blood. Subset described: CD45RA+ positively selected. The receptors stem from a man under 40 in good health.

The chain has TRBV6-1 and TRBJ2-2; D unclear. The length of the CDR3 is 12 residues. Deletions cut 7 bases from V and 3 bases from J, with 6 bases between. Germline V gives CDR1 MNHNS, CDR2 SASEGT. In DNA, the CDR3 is TGTGCCAGCATAGGCGACACCGGGGAGCTGTTTTTT. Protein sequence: CASIGDTGELFF.

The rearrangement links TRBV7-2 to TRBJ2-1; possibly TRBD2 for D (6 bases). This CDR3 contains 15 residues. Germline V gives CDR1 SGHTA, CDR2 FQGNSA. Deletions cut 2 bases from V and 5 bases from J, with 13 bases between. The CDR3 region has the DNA TGTGCCAGCAGCTTAACCCCCGCGGGGAACAATGAGCAGTTCTTC. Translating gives CASSLTPAGNNEQFF. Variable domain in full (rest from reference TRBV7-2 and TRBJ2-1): GAGVSQSPSNKVTEKGKDVELRCDPISGHTALYWYRQSLGQGLEFLIYFQGNSAPDKSGLPSDRFSAERTGGSVSTLTIQRTQQEDSAVYLCASSLTPAGNNEQFFGPGTRLTVL.

Written as DNA, the CDR3 is TGTGCCGGCCGAAAGGGAAGGGGGCTTCAGCCCCAGCATTTT. Its protein is CAGRKGRGLQPQHF. The chain is built from TRBV6-1 and TRBJ1-5; TRBD1 agrees at 7 bases. The CDR3 has 14 amino acids. CDR1 and CDR2 from the germline V gene are MNHNS and SASEGT. V lost 11 bases to trimming and J lost 6 bases; unmatched junction nucleotides: 13.

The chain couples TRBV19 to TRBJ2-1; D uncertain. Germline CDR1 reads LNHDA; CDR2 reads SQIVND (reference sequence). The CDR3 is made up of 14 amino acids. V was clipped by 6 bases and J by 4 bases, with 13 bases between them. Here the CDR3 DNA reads TGTGCCAGTAGCCCATTCCCCCCTTACAATGAGCAGTTCTTC. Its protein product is CASSPFPPYNEQFF.